One sample yielded the 18 T cell receptor beta chains listed below, sequenced in a study of breast tumors, draining lymph nodes, adjacent tissues. TCRdb recomputed calls from the multiplex PCR reads with MiXCR, one row per CDR3 protein. The table records around 130,000 distinct CDR3 sequences, approximately 22% of them present only once. Axillary draining lymph nodes of breast cancer patients supplied the node samples. The source material was axillary lymph node tissue. The receptors here all came from a female donor with breast cancer. Some clones in this sample may be carry-over from other donors' samples.

There are a few counts of this clonotype. J is TRBJ1-2 and V is TRBV3-1; 7 nucleotides agree with TRBD1. The CDR3 is 14 residues long. Losses at the gene ends were 5 bases for V and 5 bases for J; bases not matched to a gene: 8. Germline CDR1 and CDR2: LGHDT and YNNKEL (reference sequence). The CDR3 spells CASSGHSGGYGYTF. The CDR3 DNA reads as TGTGCCAGCAGCGGACACTCAGGGGGATATGGCTACACCTTC. Variable domain in full (rest from reference TRBV3-1 and TRBJ1-2): DTAVSQTPKYLVTQMGNDKSIKCEQNLGHDTMYWYKQDSKKFLKIMFSYNNKELIINETVPNRFSPKSPDKAHLNLHINSLELGDSAVYFCASSGHSGGYGYTFGSGTRLTVV.

This clonotype was seen at least ten times. This chain uses TRBV20-1 with TRBJ2-3, with D perhaps assigned TRBD1 or TRBD2 (5 bases each). V was shortened by 7 bases and J by 6 bases, with 8 bases between the two germline ends. Germline V gene lookup returns CDR1 DFQATT and CDR2 SNEGSKA (reference sequence). This CDR3 region has 10 residues. In DNA, the CDR3 is TGCAGTGGTTGGGGGGATACGCAGTATTTT. As protein: CSGWGDTQYF.

The sample holds many counts of this clonotype. This sequence joins TRBV7-9 and TRBJ2-3; the D is unclear. With 6 bases removed from V and 2 bases from J, the gap between germline ends came to 3 bases. CDR3 length: 11 amino acids. Germline assignment: CDR1 SEHNR and CDR2 FQNEAQ (reference sequence). CDR3 protein: CASRNTDTQYF. The CDR3 nucleotides are TGTGCCAGCAGAAACACAGATACGCAGTATTTT.

This clonotype was observed at least ten times. The chain has TRBV19 and TRBJ2-3; D remains unclear. Trimming shortened V by 7 bases and J by 0 bases, and 5 bases separated the two germline ends. CDR1 and CDR2 (germline): LNHDA, SQIVND (reference sequence). This CDR3 comprises 12 residues. This CDR3 reads CASKESTDTQYF. Written as DNA, the CDR3 is TGTGCCAGTAAGGAGAGCACAGATACGCAGTATTTT. Based on the CDR3 plus reference TRBV19 and TRBJ2-3, the full variable domain is DGGITQSPKYLFRKEGQNVTLSCEQNLNHDAMYWYRQDPGQGLRLIYYSQIVNDFQKGDIAEGYSVSREKKESFPLTVTSAQKNPTAFYLCASKESTDTQYFGPGTRLTVL.

Details on this clonotype: A much larger clone sits a single nucleotide away, making a read error possible. Lacking the conserved final phenylalanine or tryptophan, this CDR3 likely reflects a read error. The V and J genes are TRBV19 and TRBJ2-3; possibly TRBD2 for D (6 bases). Germline V gene sequence: CDR1 LNHDA, CDR2 SQIVND (reference sequence). The CDR3 covers 14 residues. The V end was cut by 6 bases, the J end by 2 bases, with 12 bases between. CDR3 residues: CASSPGLLTDTQYL. For the CDR3, the DNA is TGTGCCAGTAGCCCCGGACTACTCACAGATACGCAGTATCTT.

The chain carries TRBV3-1 and TRBJ1-5; no clear D. The CDR3 length is 13 residues. Trimming took off 0 bases at V and 6 bases at J, with 6 bases between the two ends. CDR1 is LGHDT and CDR2 is YNNKEL in the germline V gene (reference sequence). The DNA of the CDR3 is TGTGCCAGCAGCCAAGAGATTGGTCAGCCCCAGCATTTT. Translation: CASSQEIGQPQHF. Together with reference TRBV3-1 and TRBJ1-5, the CDR3 gives the full variable domain: DTAVSQTPKYLVTQMGNDKSIKCEQNLGHDTMYWYKQDSKKFLKIMFSYNNKELIINETVPNRFSPKSPDKAHLNLHINSLELGDSAVYFCASSQEIGQPQHFGDGTRLSIL.

This clonotype came up many times. V gene TRBV7-6 combines with J gene TRBJ2-7; D tentatively fits TRBD1 or TRBD2 (6 bases each). Trimming removed 2 bases at V and 3 bases at J, with 17 bases between. The CDR3 is 16 amino acids. CDR1 is SGHVS, CDR2 FNYEAQ, per germline. The CDR3 protein is CASSLSSAGGVYEQYF. CDR3 DNA: TGTGCCAGCAGCTTATCATCTGCCGGGGGCGTCTACGAGCAGTACTTC. Variable domain in full (rest from reference TRBV7-6 and TRBJ2-7): GAGVSQSPRYKVTKRGQDVALRCDPISGHVSLYWYRQALGQGPEFLTYFNYEAQQDKSGLPNDRFSAERPEGSISTLTIQRTEQRDSAMYRCASSLSSAGGVYEQYFGPGTRLTVT.

This clonotype was seen at least ten times. The J gene is TRBJ2-3, the V gene TRBV4-2; D may match TRBD1 or TRBD2 (5 bases each). The V gene lost 0 bases and the J gene lost 0 bases, with 13 bases spanning the gap. Germline CDR1 and CDR2: LGHNA and YNFKEQ. The CDR3 is 17 amino acids. The DNA for the CDR3 is TGTGCCAGCAGCCAAGATGGGACGCGTACTAGCACAGATACGCAGTATTTT. The encoded protein is CASSQDGTRTSTDTQYF.

This clonotype came up a few times. The rearrangement links TRBV12-5 to TRBJ2-2; 9 nucleotides align to TRBD1. This CDR3 comprises 15 residues. CDR1 is LGHNT, CDR2 FRNRAP, per germline. V trimming: 2 bases; J trimming: 4 bases; junction bases outside the gene matches: 2. CDR3 residues: CASGLHRGRTGELFF. DNA for the CDR3: TGTGCTAGTGGTTTGCACAGGGGGCGCACCGGGGAGCTGTTTTTT.

As for this clonotype: With a much larger clone just one base away, this may be a read error. The chain uses TRBV18 and TRBJ1-3; D remains unclear. This CDR3 comprises 16 residues. Germline V lookup: CDR1 KGHSH, CDR2 LQKENI. The CDR3 region is CASSRSDSHSRNTIYF. Written as DNA, the CDR3 is TGTGCCAGCTCACGCTCAGATTCACACTCTAGAAACACCATATATTTT.

CDR3 sequence (DNA): TGTGCCAGTAGTATAGAACAGGGTATTGGGGCCAACGTCCTGACTTTC. Translated: CASSIEQGIGANVLTF. The chain recombines TRBV19 with TRBJ2-6, with D possibly being TRBD1 (6 bases). V shed 0 bases and J shed 3 bases, with 9 bases lying between them. The CDR3 consists of 16 residues. CDR1 is LNHDA and CDR2 is SQIVND in the germline V gene (reference sequence).

Remarks on this clonotype: At one of its ends the junction is not consistent with the germline gene, which may arise from a read error. The chain recombines TRBV9 with TRBJ2-1, with a tentative D call TRBD2 (5 bases). CDR1 and CDR2 (germline): SGDLS, YYNGEE. The CDR3 has 12 amino acids. This CDR3 reads CAGSVDLGEPFF. The DNA of the CDR3 is TGTGCCGGCAGCGTGGACTTGGGCGAGCCGTTCTTC.

With regard to this clonotype: A much larger clonotype is one base distant, so this may be a read error. J is TRBJ2-1 and V is TRBV5-1, with 11 positions matching TRBD2. The length of the CDR3 is 17 residues. Germline V gives CDR1 SGHRS, CDR2 YFSETQ. Here the CDR3 DNA reads TGCGCCAGCAGTTACCATAGCGGGAGGGCCGGAAACAATGGGCAGTTCTTC. This sequence encodes CASSYHSGRAGNNGQFF. The complete variable domain, with remaining parts taken from reference TRBV5-1 and TRBJ2-1, reads KAGVTQTPRYLIKTRGQQVTLSCSPISGHRSVSWYQQTPGQGLQFLFEYFSETQRNKGNFPGRFSGRQFSNSRSEMNVSTLELGDSALYLCASSYHSGRAGNNGQFFGPGTRLTVL.

The V gene is TRBV14, the J gene TRBJ2-6; D not certain. CDR1 and CDR2 from the germline V gene are SGHDN and FVKESK. V was clipped by 2 bases and J by 4 bases, with 6 bases between them. CDR3 length: 14 amino acids. The CDR3 nucleotides are TGTGCCAGCAGCCAAACCGGGGGGGCCAACGTCCTGACTTTC. Residues: CASSQTGGANVLTF.

This clonotype was picked up many times. The V call is TRBV27, the J call TRBJ1-2; perhaps TRBD1 as D (6 bases). The CDR3 has 14 residues. Germline V lookup: CDR1 MNHEY, CDR2 SMNVEV (reference sequence). Trimming took off 5 bases at V and 8 bases at J, with 18 bases between the two ends. The CDR3 sequence is CASSPGGQGNGYTF. The DNA of the CDR3 is TGTGCCAGCAGTCCCGGGGGGCAGGGCAACGGCTACACCTTC.

This clonotype was recorded many times. This rearrangement joins TRBV6-6 to TRBJ2-1, with 7 bases matching TRBD2. CDR3 length equals 16 residues. Germline values: CDR1 MNHNY, CDR2 SVGAGI (reference sequence). The V gene end was trimmed by 2 bases and the J gene end by 12 bases; junction bases not matched to a gene: 16. In DNA form, the CDR3 reads TGTGCCAGCAGTTACAGCCGATCCGGGACTACCCCTAGGCAGTTCTTC. This encodes CASSYSRSGTTPRQFF.

This clonotype was seen ten or more times. The chain has TRBV20-1 and TRBJ1-2; tentative D call: TRBD1 (5 bases). V shed 6 bases and J shed 4 bases, with 12 bases lying between them. Germline CDR1 is DFQATT and CDR2 is SNEGSKA (reference sequence). The CDR3 consists of 12 residues. CDR3 sequence reads: CSATDRPYGYTF. Written as DNA, the CDR3 is TGCAGTGCCACAGACAGACCCTATGGCTACACCTTC.

This clonotype was counted many times. V and J are TRBV29-1 and TRBJ2-1, with 10 bases fitting TRBD2. CDR1 SQVTM and CDR2 ANQGSEA come from the germline V gene. This CDR3 has 15 residues. J gave up 1 base and V 7 bases, and 7 bases lay outside the gene matches. The chain's CDR3 is CSALAGDLSYNEQFF. Here the CDR3 DNA reads TGCAGCGCCCTAGCGGGAGATTTATCCTACAATGAGCAGTTCTTC.